The clone carrying this TCR beta chain was observed a few times. The antigen is undetermined. This sample is part of a study of beta chain features in type 1 diabetes. General study findings and limits: All four CD4+ subsets of Type 1 diabetes patients contained TCRB CDR3s that were moderately but significantly shorter.

The authors reverse transcribed all of the isolated RNA, so sequencing captured expressed TCRB transcripts. Clones were sequenced by immunoSEQ multiplex PCR, and TCRdb holds only the in-frame ones, with some missing. The table has 500,000 to 650,000 clones, around 11% seen once. Germline CDR1 is SEHNR and CDR2 is FQNEAQ (reference sequence). With 7 bases removed from V and 6 bases from J, the gap between germline ends came to 10 bases. The CDR3 totals 12 residues. The V gene is TRBV7-9, the J gene TRBJ2-1, with no clear D. The sample taken for sequencing was naive CD4+ T cells from blood. The receptor was derived from a young man with type 1 diabetes. CDR3 residues: CASTAGSNEQFF. The CDR3 coding sequence is TGTGCCAGCACTGCAGGTAGCAATGAGCAGTTCTTC.